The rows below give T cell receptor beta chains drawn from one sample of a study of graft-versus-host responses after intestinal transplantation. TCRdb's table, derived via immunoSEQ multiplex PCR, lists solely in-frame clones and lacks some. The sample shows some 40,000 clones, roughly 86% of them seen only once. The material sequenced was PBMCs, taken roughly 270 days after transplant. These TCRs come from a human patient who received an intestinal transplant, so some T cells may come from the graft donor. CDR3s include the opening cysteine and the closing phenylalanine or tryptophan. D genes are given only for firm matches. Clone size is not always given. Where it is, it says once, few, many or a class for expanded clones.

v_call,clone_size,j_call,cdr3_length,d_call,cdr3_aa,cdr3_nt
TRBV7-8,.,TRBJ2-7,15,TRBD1,CASSLIRGRPYEQYF,TGTGCCAGCAGCTTGATAAGGGGGCGCCCCTACGAGCAGTACTTC
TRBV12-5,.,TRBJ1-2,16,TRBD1,CASGLQRRDSPYGYTF,TGTGCTAGTGGTTTGCAACGCAGGGACAGCCCTTATGGCTACACCTTC
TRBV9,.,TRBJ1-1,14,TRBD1,CASSPGTGGTEAFF,TGTGCCAGCAGCCCTGGGACAGGAGGGACTGAAGCTTTCTTT
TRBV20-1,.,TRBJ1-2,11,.,CSVGGNYGYTF,TGCAGTGTGGGGGGGAACTATGGCTACACCTTC
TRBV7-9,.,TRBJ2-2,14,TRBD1,CASSHDRGTGELFF,TGTGCCAGCAGCCATGACAGGGGAACCGGGGAGCTGTTTTTT
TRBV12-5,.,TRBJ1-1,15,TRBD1,CASGQDQGANTEAFF,TGTGCTAGTGGTCAGGACCAGGGGGCGAACACTGAAGCTTTCTTT
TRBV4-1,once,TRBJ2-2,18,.,CASRPGAQDLTRGGELFF,TGCGCCAGCAGACCGGGGGCACAAGACCTAACGCGGGGCGGGGAGCTGTTTTTT
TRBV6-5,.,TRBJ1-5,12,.,CATGQGNQPQHF,TGTGCCACGGGACAAGGCAATCAGCCCCAGCATTTT
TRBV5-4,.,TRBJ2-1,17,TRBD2,CASSLAWVSGGYNEQFF,TGTGCCAGCAGCTTGGCCTGGGTTAGCGGGGGATACAATGAGCAGTTCTTC
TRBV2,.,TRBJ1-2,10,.,CATGLYGYTF,TGTGCCACTGGTCTCTATGGCTACACCTTC
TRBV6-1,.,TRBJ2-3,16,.,CASSEAMASSTDTQYF,TGTGCCAGCAGTGAAGCAATGGCCTCTAGCACAGATACGCAGTATTTT
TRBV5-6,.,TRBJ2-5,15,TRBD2,CASSFGPGLGTTQYF,TGTGCCAGCAGCTTCGGCCCGGGACTAGGGACGACCCAGTACTTC
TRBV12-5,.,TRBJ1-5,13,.,CASGYDRNQPQHF,TGTGCTAGTGGCTACGACAGGAATCAGCCCCAGCATTTT
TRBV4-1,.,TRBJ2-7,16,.,CASSQERDPPTYEQYF,TGCGCCAGCAGCCAGGAACGGGACCCACCGACCTACGAGCAGTACTTC
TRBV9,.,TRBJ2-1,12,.,CASSVGSNEQFF,TGTGCCAGCAGCGTAGGGTCAAATGAGCAGTTCTTC
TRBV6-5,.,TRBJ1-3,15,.,CASSGLGAIGNTIYF,TGTGCCAGCAGTGGCCTCGGGGCGATCGGAAACACCATATATTTT
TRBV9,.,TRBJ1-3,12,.,CASSEGEDTIYF,TGTGCCAGCAGCGAAGGGGAGGACACCATATATTTT
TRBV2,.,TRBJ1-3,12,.,CATEGFGNTIYF,TGTGCCACGGAAGGATTTGGAAACACCATATATTTT
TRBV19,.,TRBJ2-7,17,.,CASSIRGWGSGPYEQYF,TGTGCCAGTAGTATCAGGGGCTGGGGGTCAGGACCCTACGAGCAGTACTTC
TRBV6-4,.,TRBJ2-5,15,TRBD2,CASSALAGPQETQYF,TGTGCCAGCAGTGCCTTAGCGGGGCCGCAAGAGACCCAGTACTTC
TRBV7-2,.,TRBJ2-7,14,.,CASSVRGLSYEQYF,TGTGCCAGCAGCGTCCGGGGCCTGTCTTACGAGCAGTACTTC
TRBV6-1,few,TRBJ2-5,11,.,CASSEQETQYF,TGTGCCAGCAGTGAACAAGAGACCCAGTACTTC
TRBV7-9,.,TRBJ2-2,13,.,CASGQRNTGELFF,TGTGCCAGCGGACAACGGAACACCGGGGAGCTGTTTTTT